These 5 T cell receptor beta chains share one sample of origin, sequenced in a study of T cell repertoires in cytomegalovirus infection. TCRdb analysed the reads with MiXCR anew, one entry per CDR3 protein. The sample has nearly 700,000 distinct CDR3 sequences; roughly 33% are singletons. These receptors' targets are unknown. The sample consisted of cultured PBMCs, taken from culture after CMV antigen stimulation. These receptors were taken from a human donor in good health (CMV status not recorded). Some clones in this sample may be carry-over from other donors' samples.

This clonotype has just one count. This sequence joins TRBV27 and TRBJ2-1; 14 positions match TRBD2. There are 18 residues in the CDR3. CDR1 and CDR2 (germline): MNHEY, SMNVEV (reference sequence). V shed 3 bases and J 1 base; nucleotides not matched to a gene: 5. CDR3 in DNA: TGTGCCAGCAGTTTCGGGACTAGCGGGAGTTGGTCCTACAATGAGCAGTTCTTC. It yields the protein CASSFGTSGSWSYNEQFF.

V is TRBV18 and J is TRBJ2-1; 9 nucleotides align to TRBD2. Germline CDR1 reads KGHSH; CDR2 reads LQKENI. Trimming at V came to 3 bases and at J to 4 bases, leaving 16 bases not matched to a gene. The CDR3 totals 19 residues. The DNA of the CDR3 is TGTGCCAGCTCACCTAAGACTAGCGGAGCCTCCGCCCTTTACAATGAGCAGTTCTTC. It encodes CASSPKTSGASALYNEQFF.

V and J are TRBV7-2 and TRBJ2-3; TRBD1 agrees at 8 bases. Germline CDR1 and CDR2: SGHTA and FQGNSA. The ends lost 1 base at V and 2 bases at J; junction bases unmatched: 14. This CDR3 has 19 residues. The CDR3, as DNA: TGTGCCAGCAGCTTAGTCGGGCAGGGGGCGAATCGATACACAGATACGCAGTATTTT. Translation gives CASSLVGQGANRYTDTQYF.

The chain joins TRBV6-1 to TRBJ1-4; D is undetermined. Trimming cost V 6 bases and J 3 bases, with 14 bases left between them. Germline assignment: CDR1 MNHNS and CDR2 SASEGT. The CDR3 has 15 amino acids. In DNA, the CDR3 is TGTGCCAGCAGCGCCCACCCGGCTTCTAATGAAAAACTGTTTTTT. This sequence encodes CASSAHPASNEKLFF.

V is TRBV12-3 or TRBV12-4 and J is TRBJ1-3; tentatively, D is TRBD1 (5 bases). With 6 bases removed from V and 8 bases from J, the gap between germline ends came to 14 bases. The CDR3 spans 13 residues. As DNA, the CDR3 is TGTGCCAGCAGCTCCCCGGGGACTTACACCATATATTTT. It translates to CASSSPGTYTIYF.